The clone carrying this T cell receptor beta chain occurred many times. These data originate in a study of response to subunit inactivated influenza vaccine. The ends were cut back, 3 bases at V and 6 bases at J, with 9 bases in the middle. The CDR3 extends over 11 amino acids. The germline CDR1 and CDR2 sequences are SQVTM and ANQGSEA. TCRdb redid the calling of the RT-PCR reads with MiXCR, one entry per CDR3 protein. The data contain over 400,000 distinct CDR3 sequences, over 10% of them singletons. The input for sequencing was PBMCs from blood, taken roughly 48 days after vaccination. The chain is built from TRBV29-1 and TRBJ2-7; TRBD2 might be the D (5 bases). The clonotype was recovered from a man aged 45-60 years who received an inactivated influenza vaccine. Written as DNA, the CDR3 is TGCAGCGTTGACGGGGTCGGCGAGCAGTACTTC. It is translated as CSVDGVGEQYF.